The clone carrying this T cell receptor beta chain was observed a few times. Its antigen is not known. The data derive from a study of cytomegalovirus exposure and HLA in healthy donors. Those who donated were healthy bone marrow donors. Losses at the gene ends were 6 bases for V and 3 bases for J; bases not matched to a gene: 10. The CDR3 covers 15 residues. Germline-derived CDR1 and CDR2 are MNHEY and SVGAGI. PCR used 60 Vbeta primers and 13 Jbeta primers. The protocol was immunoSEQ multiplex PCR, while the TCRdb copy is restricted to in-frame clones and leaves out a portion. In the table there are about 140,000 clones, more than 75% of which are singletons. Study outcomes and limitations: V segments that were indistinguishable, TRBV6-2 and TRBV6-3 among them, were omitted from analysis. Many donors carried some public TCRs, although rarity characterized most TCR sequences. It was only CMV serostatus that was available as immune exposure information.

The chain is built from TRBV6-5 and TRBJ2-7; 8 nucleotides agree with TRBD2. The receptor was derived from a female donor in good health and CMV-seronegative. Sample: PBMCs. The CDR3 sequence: CASSPGRGAGYEQYF. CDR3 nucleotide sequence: TGTGCCAGCAGCCCGGGGCGGGGGGCAGGCTACGAGCAGTACTTC.